This T cell receptor (beta chain) emerged from a study of regulatory T cells in long-lasting Graves disease. Whole-study context: Persistent cases were those of Graves' disease that involved over 5 years of antithyroid drugs with positive TSH receptor antibodies.

Losses at the gene ends were 5 bases for V and 4 bases for J; bases not matched to a gene: 7. The CDR3 runs 15 residues. Germline V CDR1 and CDR2: SGHTA, FQGNSA. Described time point: persistent/refractory GD, antithyroid drugs over 5 years with positive TRAb. PBMCs were the source of the RNA used for TCR sequencing. Diagnosis followed American Thyroid Association guidelines for Graves' disease. The authors built TCR beta libraries using iRepertoire HTBI primers and Arm-PCR of CDR3 regions. TCRdb re-called the multiplex PCR reads with MiXCR, one entry per CDR3 protein. Here the sample spans 400,000 to 500,000 distinct CDR3 sequences, 20% to 25% being singletons. This clonotype was detected a few times.

This TCR was sampled from a female donor with Graves disease. The gene calls are TRBV7-2 and TRBJ2-5, with 10 bases fitting TRBD2. This specimen was peripheral blood mononuclear cells (PBMCs), taken when the disease was refractory, from a patient treated with antithyroid drugs. Here the CDR3 DNA reads TGTGCCAGCAGCCCCGCCCTAGCGGGAGCAGAGACCCAGTACTTC. As protein: CASSPALAGAETQYF.